Following are 28 T cell receptor beta chains from one sample sequenced in a study of T cells in Graves' hyperthyroidism and ophthalmopathy. The source material, RNA transcripts, was used to amplify TCR beta CDR3 regions. Researchers ran a first-round RT-PCR on the TCR CDR3 using the HTBI primer set. TCRdb processed the multiplex PCR reads anew with MiXCR; each CDR3 protein has one entry. This table has approximately 100,000 distinct CDR3 sequences, roughly 50% appearing once. Sequenced input: blood. The origin of the receptors is a man aged 40-55 years with Graves' hyperthyroidism.

The V and J genes are TRBV15 and TRBJ2-5, with 8 bases matching TRBD1. This CDR3 spans 16 amino acids. V gave up 3 bases and J gave up 0 bases; unmatched junction bases: 6. The germline V gene has CDR1 LNHNV and CDR2 YYDKDF (reference sequence). As DNA, the CDR3 is TGTGCCACCAGCAGGGACAGGGATTTAAACCAAGAGACCCAGTACTTC. It specifies CATSRDRDLNQETQYF.

This clonotype has ten or more counts. The V and J genes are TRBV29-1 and TRBJ1-6; 7 nucleotides line up with TRBD1. CDR1 and CDR2 from the germline V gene are SQVTM and ANQGSEA. CDR3 length: 13 residues. J was trimmed by 5 bases and V by 5 bases; bases with no gene match: 3. This CDR3 is CSVRTGNNSPLHF. The CDR3 DNA reads TGCAGCGTTCGGACAGGAAATAATTCACCCCTCCACTTT.

Concerning this clonotype: A read error may explain this, as a much larger clone is one base away. The CDR3 DNA reads TGTGCCAGCAGGGGTCCGGGAGAGGGCGGGGAGCTGCTTTTT. Residues: CASRGPGEGGELLF. This chain links TRBV6-1 with TRBJ2-2, with a weak D call TRBD2 (6 bases). Germline V gene lookup returns CDR1 MNHNS and CDR2 SASEGT. This CDR3 region has 14 residues.

To note about this clonotype: Without the conserved terminal phenylalanine or tryptophan, this CDR3 likely stems from a read error. The chain has TRBV7-9 and TRBJ1-1; 7 nucleotides align to TRBD1. Germline V gene lookup returns CDR1 SEHNR and CDR2 FQNEAQ (reference sequence). The CDR3 totals 16 residues. The CDR3 loop reads CASSPLQGLGDTEAFL. The CDR3, as DNA: TGTGCCAGCAGCCCCCTACAGGGGTTGGGGGACACAGAAGCTTTCCTT.

This clonotype came up many times. The rearrangement links TRBV12-3 or TRBV12-4 to TRBJ2-7; 10 nucleotides line up with TRBD1. The CDR3 runs 15 residues. The J segment lost 4 bases and the V segment lost 4 bases, leaving 7 bases of the junction unmatched. The CDR3 spells CASSSGTGASYEQYF. CDR3 nucleotides: TGTGCCAGCAGTTCAGGGACAGGGGCCTCTTACGAGCAGTACTTC.

This clonotype was picked up many times. The chain carries TRBV3-1 and TRBJ1-6; the D is unclear. This CDR3 contains 13 residues. V was clipped by 2 bases and J by 9 bases, with 8 bases between them. Germline V CDR1 and CDR2: LGHDT, YNNKEL (reference sequence). CDR3 in amino acids: CASSQQWTSPLHF. CDR3 in DNA: TGTGCCAGCAGCCAACAGTGGACTTCACCCCTCCACTTT.

This clonotype was seen only once. The conserved phenylalanine or tryptophan normally closing the CDR3 is absent here, so this likely arose from a read error. It is unclear where the CDR3 begins or ends on the DNA, so no DNA is shown, and the CDR3 is as TCRdb lists it. This sequence joins TRBV20-1 and TRBJ1-5. Per germline, CDR1 DFQATT and CDR2 SNEGSKA (reference sequence). The CDR3 length equals 16 residues, ends included. The CDR3 reads CSARDKALIAISPSMV.

This clonotype was picked up many times. The chain couples TRBV12-3 or TRBV12-4 to TRBJ1-5; TRBD1 matches 10 bases. Unmatched junction bases numbered 3, after V lost 5 bases and J lost 5 bases. The CDR3 extends over 14 amino acids. CDR3 in DNA: TGTGCCAGCAGTCGGGACAGGGGAGATCAGCCCCAGCATTTT. The encoded protein is CASSRDRGDQPQHF.

This chain connects TRBV19 to TRBJ1-5; D gene unclear. The V gene's germline CDR1 is LNHDA and CDR2 SQIVND (reference sequence). The V end lost 1 base, the J end lost 9 bases, and 16 bases lay between the germline ends. CDR3 length: 15 residues. CDR3 nucleotide sequence: TGTGCCAGTAGTATAGCGGACGAGGCCAGTTCGCCCCAGCATTTT. It yields the protein CASSIADEASSPQHF.

This clonotype was observed at least ten times. The chain has TRBV7-9 and TRBJ2-1, with D possibly being TRBD1 (5 bases). The CDR3 is 14 amino acids. Germline V gene data show CDR1 as SEHNR and CDR2 as FQNEAQ (reference sequence). Trimming stripped 5 bases from V and 4 bases from J, with 12 bases between. Here the CDR3 reads CASSITGVYNEQFF. CDR3 nucleotide sequence: TGTGCCAGCAGCATTACAGGAGTATACAATGAGCAGTTCTTC.

This clonotype was seen only a few times. One base away lies a much larger clone, so this may be a sequencing read error. This chain joins TRBV5-4 and TRBJ2-7; TRBD2 might be the D (5 bases). Germline V lookup: CDR1 SGHNT, CDR2 YYREEE (reference sequence). V lost 4 bases to trimming and J lost 2 bases, with 13 bases between them. The CDR3 loop spans 14 amino acids. The CDR3 loop reads CASSPDYLPYEQYF. The CDR3 DNA follows: TGTGCCAGCAGCCCTGACTACCTTCCCTACGAGCAGTACTTC.

The gene calls are TRBV9 and TRBJ1-1; D may be TRBD1 (5 bases). V lost 5 bases, J lost 5 bases, and 13 bases lay in between. From germline, CDR1 is SGDLS and CDR2 YYNGEE. The CDR3 is 13 residues long. The CDR3 loop is CASRSNKGTEAFF. In DNA form, the CDR3 reads TGTGCCAGCAGATCGAACAAGGGGACTGAAGCTTTCTTT.

This sequence joins TRBV29-1 and TRBJ1-2; possibly TRBD1 for D (5 bases). The CDR3 covers 12 residues. V lost 4 bases and J 3 bases, leaving 9 bases between the germline ends. The germline CDR1 and CDR2 sequences are SQVTM and ANQGSEA. DNA for the CDR3: TGCAGCGTTGTGGGGGGTGACTATGGCTACACCTTC. Translating it yields CSVVGGDYGYTF.

This clonotype was found many times. The genes are TRBV5-5 and TRBJ1-1; the match to TRBD1 covers 9 bases. J lost 11 bases, V lost 4 bases, and 6 bases had no gene match. The CDR3 contains 12 residues. Germline CDR1 SGHKS, CDR2 YYEKEE (reference sequence). As DNA, the CDR3 is TGTGCCAGCAGCCGGGACAGGGATCGGGCTTTCTTT. Its protein is CASSRDRDRAFF.

This clonotype was recorded at least ten times. V and J are TRBV6-1 and TRBJ2-1; D unresolved. The germline CDR1 and CDR2 sequences are MNHNS and SASEGT. The CDR3 extends over 16 amino acids. V was cut by 1 base and J by 8 bases, with 18 bases left in between. The CDR3 DNA is TGTGCCAGCAGTGAAGACTGGTCCGCACGTAGGTATGAGCAGTTCTTC. Translating it yields CASSEDWSARRYEQFF.

There are many counts of this clonotype. The CDR3 DNA reads as TGCGCCAGCAGCTTGGTTACGAGTCGGGGGAACACTGAAGCTTTCTTT. It specifies CASSLVTSRGNTEAFF. The V gene is TRBV5-1, the J gene TRBJ1-1; D gene uncertain. Trimming left V 0 bases short and J 1 base short, with 13 bases between. Germline V gene sequence: CDR1 SGHRS, CDR2 YFSETQ. CDR3 size: 16 residues.

This clonotype was picked up many times. V is TRBV7-9 and J is TRBJ2-2, with D tentatively TRBD1 (5 bases). This CDR3 has 15 amino acids. V was trimmed by 0 bases and J by 1 base, leaving 6 bases between them. Per germline, CDR1 SEHNR and CDR2 FQNEAQ (reference sequence). This CDR3 is CASSLAQGNTGELFF. The DNA for the CDR3 is TGTGCCAGCAGCTTAGCCCAGGGGAACACCGGGGAGCTGTTTTTT.

The sample holds one count of this clonotype. V is TRBV2 and J is TRBJ1-3; TRBD1 matches 7 bases. The V and J ends lost 6 bases and 8 bases, in that order; junction bases with no gene match: 25. Germline V CDR1 and CDR2: SNHLY, FYNNEI. CDR3 length: 19 residues. The CDR3 DNA reads as TGTGCCAGCAGCGAACCCCCGCCCGACAGGGAAGAGAATGGCTACACCATATATTTT. Residues: CASSEPPPDREENGYTIYF.

CDR3 in amino acids: CASRLRSGRTGELFF. CDR3 nucleotides: TGTGCCAGCAGGTTACGGAGCGGGAGGACCGGGGAGCTGTTTTTT. This chain links TRBV28 with TRBJ2-2; 9 nucleotides agree with TRBD2. The V and J ends lost 6 bases and 5 bases, in that order; junction bases with no gene match: 7. Looked up from germline, CDR1 is MDHEN and CDR2 is SYDVKM. CDR3 size: 15 residues.

Comment on this clonotype: An end of the junction differs from the germline gene, which may be a read error. The chain employs TRBV2 and TRBJ1-4; perhaps TRBD1 as D (6 bases). Germline values: CDR1 SNHLY, CDR2 FYNNEI. The CDR3 is 15 residues long. Here the CDR3 DNA reads TGTGCCAGCAGGAGGGGGGTCGCAGCTAATGAAGAACTGTTTTTT. Residues: CASRRGVAANEELFF.

The gene calls are TRBV7-9 and TRBJ2-5; 15 nucleotides agree with TRBD2. Germline-derived CDR1 and CDR2 are SEHNR and FQNEAQ (reference sequence). This CDR3 is built from 15 residues. J lost 4 bases, V lost 5 bases, and 2 bases had no gene match. CDR3 coding DNA: TGTGCCAGCAGCGAGGGACTAGCGGGAGGAGAGACCCAGTACTTC. It codes for CASSEGLAGGETQYF.

This clonotype was seen repeatedly, ten times or more. This sequence joins TRBV12-3 or TRBV12-4 and TRBJ1-1, with D unresolved. The CDR3 extends over 14 amino acids. Trimming took off 6 bases at V and 5 bases at J, with 16 bases between the two ends. The CDR3 region has the DNA TGTGCCAGCAGCCCCAGATCGGGCTTAACTGAAGCTTTCTTT. Translating it yields CASSPRSGLTEAFF.

This clonotype was counted ten times or more. The chain combines TRBV6-1 with TRBJ2-7; possibly TRBD1 or TRBD2 for D (5 bases each). The CDR3 consists of 15 residues. CDR1 and CDR2 (germline): MNHNS, SASEGT. The V and J ends lost 4 bases and 3 bases respectively, with 16 bases between them. CDR3 residues: CASSGLGEGNYEQYF. In nucleotides, the CDR3 is TGTGCCAGCAGTGGCCTCGGTGAGGGGAACTACGAGCAGTACTTC.

This clonotype showed up many times. This sequence joins TRBV20-1 and TRBJ2-7; tentatively, D is TRBD1 or TRBD2 (5 bases each). The V and J ends lost 6 bases and 0 bases respectively, with 12 bases between them. There are 13 residues in the CDR3. Germline assignment: CDR1 DFQATT and CDR2 SNEGSKA (reference sequence). CDR3 nucleotide sequence: TGCAGTGCGGATGGGGGTAACTCCTACGAGCAGTACTTC. Translated: CSADGGNSYEQYF.

This clonotype was found many times. V and J are TRBV11-2 and TRBJ2-7, with TRBD1 matching 7 bases. V lost 3 bases, J lost 6 bases, and 5 bases stayed unmatched. CDR1 is SGHAT and CDR2 is FQNNGV in the germline V gene. The CDR3 is made up of 13 amino acids. CDR3 nucleotides: TGTGCCAGCAGCTTGACAGGGTGGGGCGAGCAGTACTTC. It specifies CASSLTGWGEQYF. The full variable domain, in which reference TRBV11-2 and TRBJ2-7 provide the parts outside the CDR3, is EAGVAQSPRYKIIEKRQSVAFWCNPISGHATLYWYQQILGQGPKLLIQFQNNGVVDDSQLPKDRFSAERLKGVDSTLKIQPAKLEDSAVYLCASSLTGWGEQYFGPGTRLTVT.

This chain uses TRBV2 with TRBJ1-6, with D unresolved. The germline CDR1 and CDR2 sequences are SNHLY and FYNNEI. This CDR3 spans 15 amino acids. Trimming shortened V by 11 bases and J by 7 bases, and 21 bases separated the two germline ends. The CDR3 coding sequence is TGTGCCTGGAGTGTACGTAAGGCCTGGAATTCACCCCTCCACTTT. Its protein product is CAWSVRKAWNSPLHF.

At least ten counts were recorded for this clonotype. J is TRBJ2-3 and V is TRBV7-2, with a weak D call TRBD2 (5 bases). The CDR3 has 15 residues. Germline CDR1 is SGHTA and CDR2 is FQGNSA. Trimming removed 1 base from V and 4 bases from J, with 12 bases in between. The CDR3 DNA is TGTGCCAGCAGCTTAGTTCGGGGTAGGGCAGATACGCAGTATTTT. It yields the protein CASSLVRGRADTQYF.

To note about this clonotype: The conserved phenylalanine or tryptophan normally closing the CDR3 is absent here, so this likely arose from a read error. The genes are TRBV7-9 and TRBJ2-1; D not certain. Trimming took 7 bases from V and 7 from J, leaving 23 bases between them. The CDR3 spans 16 residues. The germline CDR1 and CDR2 sequences are SEHNR and FQNEAQ (reference sequence). The CDR3 loop reads CASTIPRVTGSNEQFV. The DNA of the CDR3 is TGTGCCAGCACTATCCCTCGAGTTACGGGTTCGAATGAGCAGTTCGTC.